Listed below are T cell receptor beta chains from one sample, sequenced in a study of CD8 T cells in Susac syndrome. MiXCR, run by TCRdb on the immunoSEQ multiplex PCR reads, gives a single entry per CDR3 protein. The table has 180,000 or so distinct CDR3 sequences, around 94% seen once. The sequenced sample was CD4+ T cells from PBMCs. These receptor sequences come from a human donor in good health. Both conserved end residues are part of each CDR3. D genes are given only for firm matches. Only some rows state a clone size, as once, few, many or a class for expanded clones.

size: .
D: .
V: TRBV18
J: TRBJ1-1
length: 11
CDR3: CASFQNTEAFF
DNA: TGTGCCAGCTTCCAGAACACTGAAGCTTTCTTT

size: .
D: .
V: TRBV5-1
J: TRBJ2-3
length: 15
CDR3: CASKPRGRNTDTQYF
DNA: TGCGCCAGTAAGCCCCGGGGCAGAAACACAGATACGCAGTATTTT

size: .
D: .
V: TRBV30
J: TRBJ1-2
length: 13
CDR3: CAYMRETVYGYTF
DNA: TGTGCCTATATGCGGGAGACGGTTTATGGCTACACCTTC

size: .
D: .
V: TRBV3-1
J: TRBJ1-2
length: 14
CDR3: CASSQDIGNYGYTF
DNA: TGTGCCAGCAGCCAAGATATCGGGAACTATGGCTACACCTTC

size: .
D: TRBD2
V: TRBV3-1
J: TRBJ2-2
length: 17
CDR3: CASSLRTSGGTTGELFF
DNA: TGTGCCAGCAGCCTCCGGACTAGCGGGGGAACCACCGGGGAGCTGTTTTTT

size: .
D: .
V: TRBV3-1
J: TRBJ2-7
length: 15
CDR3: CASSQRGGYSYEQYF
DNA: TGTGCCAGCAGCCAAAGGGGGGGTTACTCCTACGAGCAGTACTTC

size: .
D: TRBD1
V: TRBV9
J: TRBJ2-5
length: 15
CDR3: CASSAGTDLQETQYF
DNA: TGTGCCAGCAGCGCCGGGACAGACCTCCAAGAGACCCAGTACTTC

size: .
D: .
V: TRBV20-1
J: TRBJ2-1
length: 15
CDR3: CSARAAGGVYNEQFF
DNA: TGCAGTGCTAGAGCCGCAGGGGGGGTTTACAATGAGCAGTTCTTC

size: .
D: .
V: TRBV7-8
J: TRBJ1-5
length: 17
CDR3: CASSLGPRGMGNQPQHF
DNA: TGTGCCAGCAGCCTAGGTCCCAGGGGAATGGGCAATCAGCCCCAGCATTTT

size: .
D: TRBD1
V: TRBV11-2
J: TRBJ2-7
length: 15
CDR3: CASSSGDRGRLEQYF
DNA: TGTGCCAGCAGCTCGGGGGACAGGGGGCGCCTCGAGCAGTACTTC

size: .
D: .
V: TRBV15
J: TRBJ2-1
length: 14
CDR3: CATSPRDNYNEQFF
DNA: TGTGCCACCAGCCCCCGGGACAACTACAATGAGCAGTTCTTC

size: .
D: TRBD2
V: TRBV12-3/TRBV12-4
J: TRBJ2-1
length: 13
CDR3: CASSPGLAAEQFF
DNA: TGTGCCAGCAGCCCGGGACTAGCCGCGGAGCAGTTCTTC

size: .
D: .
V: TRBV3-1
J: TRBJ1-6
length: 17
CDR3: CASSQDGQSSYNSPLHF
DNA: TGTGCCAGCAGCCAAGATGGGCAGAGCTCCTATAATTCACCCCTCCACTTT

size: once
D: .
V: TRBV28
J: TRBJ1-5
length: 11
CDR3: CASSSLTPQHF
DNA: TGTGCCAGCAGTTCTCTCACCCCCCAGCATTTT

size: .
D: .
V: TRBV7-9
J: TRBJ2-7
length: 11
CDR3: CAGGDSYEQYF
DNA: TGTGCGGGGGGGGACAGCTACGAGCAGTACTTC

size: once
D: TRBD2
V: TRBV29-1
J: TRBJ2-7
length: 13
CDR3: CSVTSGGAYEQYF
DNA: TGCAGCGTCACTAGCGGGGGGGCCTACGAGCAGTACTTC

size: once
D: TRBD2
V: TRBV6-2/TRBV6-3
J: TRBJ2-1
length: 14
CDR3: CASYTSGGTNEQFF
DNA: TGTGCCAGCTACACTAGCGGGGGGACAAATGAGCAGTTCTTC

size: .
D: TRBD2
V: TRBV24-1
J: TRBJ2-3
length: 17
CDR3: CATSALADTPPMNTQYF
DNA: TGTGCCACCAGTGCTCTAGCGGACACACCTCCGATGAATACGCAGTATTTT

size: .
D: TRBD1
V: TRBV7-3
J: TRBJ2-1
length: 16
CDR3: CASSLIGTGVYNEQFF
DNA: TGTGCCAGCAGCTTAATTGGGACAGGGGTGTACAATGAGCAGTTCTTC

size: .
D: .
V: TRBV6-1
J: TRBJ1-4
length: 16
CDR3: CASTDREPSTNEKLFF
DNA: TGTGCCAGCACCGACCGCGAGCCGTCAACTAATGAAAAACTGTTTTTT

size: .
D: .
V: TRBV12-3/TRBV12-4
J: TRBJ1-6
length: 14
CDR3: CASSPNPYNSPLHF
DNA: TGTGCCAGCAGTCCGAACCCCTATAATTCACCCCTCCACTTT

size: .
D: .
V: TRBV20-1
J: TRBJ2-3
length: 13
CDR3: CSARSPNGDTQYF
DNA: TGCAGTGCTAGGTCCCCCAATGGAGATACGCAGTATTTT

size: once
D: TRBD2
V: TRBV20-1
J: TRBJ2-7
length: 14
CDR3: CSARVAGKNYEQYF
DNA: TGCAGTGCTAGAGTAGCGGGCAAAAACTACGAGCAGTACTTC

size: .
D: .
V: TRBV6-2/TRBV6-3
J: TRBJ2-7
length: 11
CDR3: CASRGRTGEDF
DNA: TGTGCCAGCAGAGGCCGGACTGGGGAGGACTTC

size: .
D: .
V: TRBV7-9
J: TRBJ1-6
length: 12
CDR3: CASSFNSSPLHF
DNA: TGTGCCAGCAGCTTTAACAGCTCACCCCTCCACTTT

size: .
D: .
V: TRBV5-1
J: TRBJ1-1
length: 13
CDR3: CASSLAIGTEAFF
DNA: TGCGCCAGCAGCTTGGCGATAGGCACTGAAGCTTTCTTT

size: .
D: .
V: TRBV20-1
J: TRBJ2-1
length: 13
CDR3: CSASGGLYNEQFF
DNA: TGCAGTGCTAGCGGGGGGCTTTACAATGAGCAGTTCTTC

size: .
D: TRBD2
V: TRBV20-1
J: TRBJ2-1
length: 16
CDR3: CSARLHIAGGLDEQFF
DNA: TGCAGTGCTAGACTACACATAGCGGGGGGGTTGGATGAGCAGTTCTTC

size: .
D: TRBD1
V: TRBV28
J: TRBJ1-5
length: 15
CDR3: CASSTGQGANQPQHF
DNA: TGTGCCAGCAGTACGGGACAGGGAGCTAATCAGCCCCAGCATTTT

size: .
D: .
V: TRBV27
J: TRBJ1-5
length: 12
CDR3: CASSREHQPQHF
DNA: TGTGCCAGCAGTAGGGAACATCAGCCCCAGCATTTT

size: .
D: .
V: TRBV3-1
J: TRBJ1-6
length: 13
CDR3: CASSDSTYSPLHF
DNA: TGTGCCAGCAGTGACAGCACCTATTCACCCCTCCACTTT

size: .
D: TRBD2
V: TRBV29-1
J: TRBJ2-7
length: 14
CDR3: CSVGAGDGGLEQYF
DNA: TGCAGCGTTGGAGCGGGGGACGGGGGCCTCGAGCAGTACTTC

size: .
D: TRBD2
V: TRBV20-1
J: TRBJ2-1
length: 14
CDR3: CSAQRGGSYNEQFF
DNA: TGCAGTGCGCAGCGGGGGGGCTCCTACAATGAGCAGTTCTTC

size: .
D: .
V: TRBV7-2
J: TRBJ1-2
length: 12
CDR3: CASSLEIGGYTF
DNA: TGTGCCAGCAGCTTAGAAATCGGAGGCTACACCTTC

size: .
D: .
V: TRBV29-1
J: TRBJ2-2
length: 12
CDR3: CSVLESTGELFF
DNA: TGCAGCGTCTTGGAGTCGACCGGGGAGCTGTTTTTT

size: .
D: TRBD1
V: TRBV29-1
J: TRBJ2-5
length: 15
CDR3: CSVEPGQRYQETQYF
DNA: TGCAGCGTCGAACCGGGACAGAGGTACCAAGAGACCCAGTACTTC

size: .
D: .
V: TRBV4-3
J: TRBJ2-7
length: 14
CDR3: CASSQGQDSYEQYF
DNA: TGCGCCAGCAGCCAAGGACAGGACTCCTACGAGCAGTACTTC

size: .
D: .
V: TRBV5-1
J: TRBJ2-7
length: 14
CDR3: CASSTGSDWTEQYF
DNA: TGCGCCAGCAGCACGGGTTCGGATTGGACCGAGCAGTACTTC

size: .
D: .
V: TRBV27
J: TRBJ2-5
length: 18
CDR3: CASRRLSISLGDEETQYF
DNA: TGTGCCAGCAGACGTCTGTCCATCTCTCTGGGGGACGAAGAGACCCAGTACTTC

size: .
D: .
V: TRBV29-1
J: TRBJ2-2
length: 13
CDR3: CSVSPSRSGELFF
DNA: TGCAGCGTTTCACCCAGCAGGTCCGGGGAGCTGTTTTTT

size: .
D: .
V: TRBV29-1
J: TRBJ2-6
length: 14
CDR3: CSVVSRAGANVLTF
DNA: TGCAGCGTTGTGTCTAGGGCTGGGGCCAACGTCCTGACTTTC

size: .
D: .
V: TRBV30
J: TRBJ1-5
length: 12
CDR3: CAWSSGWQPQHF
DNA: TGTGCCTGGAGTTCGGGATGGCAGCCCCAGCATTTT